Described below is a single T cell receptor (beta chain) sequence and its context. The data were taken from a study of control samples from healthy donors and cancer patients. V was shortened by 0 bases and J by 3 bases, with 11 bases between the two germline ends. Germline assignment: CDR1 LGHNA and CDR2 YNFKEQ. CDR3 length: 16 amino acids. Data came from immunoSEQ multiplex PCR; TCRdb stores just in-frame clones and leaves some out. This sample carries under 150,000 clones, around 96% of them seen once, and the ten largest clones take 3.6%. This receptor was identified in a man aged 25 to 40 in good health. The sample taken for sequencing was blood. The chain has TRBV4-2 and TRBJ1-4; D not certain. The CDR3 here is CASSQEPGGANEKLFF. The CDR3 DNA reads TGTGCCAGCAGCCAAGAACCGGGCGGAGCTAATGAAAAACTGTTTTTT.